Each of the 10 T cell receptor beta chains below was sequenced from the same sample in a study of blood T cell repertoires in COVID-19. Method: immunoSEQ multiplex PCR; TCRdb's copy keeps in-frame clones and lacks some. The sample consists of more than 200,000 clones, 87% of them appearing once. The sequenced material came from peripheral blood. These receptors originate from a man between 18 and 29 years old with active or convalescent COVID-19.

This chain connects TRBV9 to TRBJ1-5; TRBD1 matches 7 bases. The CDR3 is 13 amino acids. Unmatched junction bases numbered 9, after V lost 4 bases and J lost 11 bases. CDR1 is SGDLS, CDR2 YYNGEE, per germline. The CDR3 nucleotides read TGTGCCAGCAGCCCAGGGGGAACCAGGGCCCAGCATTTT. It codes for CASSPGGTRAQHF.

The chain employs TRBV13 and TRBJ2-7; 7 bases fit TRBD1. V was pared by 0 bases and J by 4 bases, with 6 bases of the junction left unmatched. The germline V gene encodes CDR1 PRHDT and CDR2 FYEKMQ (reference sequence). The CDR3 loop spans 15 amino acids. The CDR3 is CASSLGTGLLYEQYF. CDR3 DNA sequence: TGTGCCAGCAGCTTAGGGACAGGGCTGTTATACGAGCAGTACTTC.

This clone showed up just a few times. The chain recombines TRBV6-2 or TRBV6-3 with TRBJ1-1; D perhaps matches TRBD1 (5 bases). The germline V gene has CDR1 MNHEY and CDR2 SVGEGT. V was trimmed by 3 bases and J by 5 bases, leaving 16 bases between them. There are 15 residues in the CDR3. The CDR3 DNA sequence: TGTGCCAGCAGTTATTGGTTGGCAGGGAGGACTGAAGCTTTCTTT. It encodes CASSYWLAGRTEAFF.

CDR3 sequence reads: CASSSDFLGQSNYGYTF. Here the CDR3 DNA reads TGTGCCAGTAGTTCGGACTTTTTGGGACAGTCTAACTATGGCTACACCTTC. The chain has TRBV19 and TRBJ1-2; 7 nucleotides match TRBD1. V lost 5 bases and J lost 0; bases outside the gene matches: 12. The CDR3 is 17 residues long. Germline lookup yields CDR1 LNHDA and CDR2 SQIVND (reference sequence). Full variable domain (outside the CDR3, taken from reference TRBV19 and TRBJ1-2): DGGITQSPKYLFRKEGQNVTLSCEQNLNHDAMYWYRQDPGQGLRLIYYSQIVNDFQKGDIAEGYSVSREKKESFPLTVTSAQKNPTAFYLCASSSDFLGQSNYGYTFGSGTRLTVV.

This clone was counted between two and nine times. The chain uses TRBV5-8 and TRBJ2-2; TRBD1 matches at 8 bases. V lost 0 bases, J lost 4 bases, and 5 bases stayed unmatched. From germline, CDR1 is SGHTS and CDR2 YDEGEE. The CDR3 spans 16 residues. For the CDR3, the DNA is TGTGCCAGCAGCTTGGGTCAGGGGGCAGGCACCGGGGAGCTGTTTTTT. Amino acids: CASSLGQGAGTGELFF.

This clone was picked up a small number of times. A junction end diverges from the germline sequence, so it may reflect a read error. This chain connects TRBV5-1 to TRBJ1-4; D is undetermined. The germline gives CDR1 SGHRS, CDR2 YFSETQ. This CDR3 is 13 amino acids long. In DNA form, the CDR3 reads TGCGCCAGCAGCCCAGGAACTGATGAAAAACTGTTTTTT. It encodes CASSPGTDEKLFF. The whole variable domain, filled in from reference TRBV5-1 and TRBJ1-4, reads KAGVTQTPRYLIKTRGQQVTLSCSPISGHRSVSWYQQTPGQGLQFLFEYFSETQRNKGNFPGRFSGRQFSNSRSEMNVSTLELGDSALYLCASSPGTDEKLFFGSGTQLSVL.

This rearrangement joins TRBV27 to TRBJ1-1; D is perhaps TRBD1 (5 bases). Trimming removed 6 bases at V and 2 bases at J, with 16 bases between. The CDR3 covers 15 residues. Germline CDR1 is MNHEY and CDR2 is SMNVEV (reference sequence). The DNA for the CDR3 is TGTGCCAGCAGGACCGGGGGGAGAAGAAACACTGAAGCTTTCTTT. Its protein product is CASRTGGRRNTEAFF.

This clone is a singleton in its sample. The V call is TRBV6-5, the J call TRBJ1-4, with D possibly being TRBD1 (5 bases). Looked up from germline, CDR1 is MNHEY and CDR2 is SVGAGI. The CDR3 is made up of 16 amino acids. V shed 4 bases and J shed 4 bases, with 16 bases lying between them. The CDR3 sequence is CASSSSPGILNEKLFF. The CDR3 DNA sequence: TGTGCCAGCAGTTCCAGTCCAGGGATTCTTAATGAAAAACTGTTTTTT.

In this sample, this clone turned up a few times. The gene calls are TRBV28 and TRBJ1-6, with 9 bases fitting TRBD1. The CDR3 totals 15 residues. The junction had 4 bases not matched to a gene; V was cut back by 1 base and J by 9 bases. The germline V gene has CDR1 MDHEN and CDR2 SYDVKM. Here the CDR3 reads CASSLYGQGPSPLHF. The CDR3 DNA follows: TGTGCCAGCAGTTTATATGGACAGGGGCCTTCACCCCTCCACTTT.

The CDR3: CASSFGTPGRETNYGYTF. The DNA for the CDR3 is TGCGCCAGCAGCTTTGGGACCCCAGGGCGGGAGACTAACTATGGCTACACCTTC. V gene TRBV5-1 combines with J gene TRBJ1-2; tentative D call: TRBD1 (5 bases). The germline V and J ends were trimmed by 2 bases and 0 bases, with 20 bases remaining between them. CDR3 length equals 18 residues. Germline V CDR1 and CDR2: SGHRS, YFSETQ. Using reference TRBV5-1 and TRBJ1-2 for the parts outside the CDR3, the full variable domain is KAGVTQTPRYLIKTRGQQVTLSCSPISGHRSVSWYQQTPGQGLQFLFEYFSETQRNKGNFPGRFSGRQFSNSRSEMNVSTLELGDSALYLCASSFGTPGRETNYGYTFGSGTRLTVV.